The 18 T cell receptor beta chains below come from one sample, sequenced in a study of blood T cell repertoires in COVID-19. The table came from immunoSEQ multiplex PCR; TCRdb's copy has only in-frame clones and leaves some out. The table has under 80,000 clones, roughly four fifths seen once. Material for sequencing was peripheral blood. The receptors shown here come from a man aged 55 to 70 with COVID-19, enrolled during active disease.

For this clone: The junction shows a germline mismatch at one end, possibly a read error. The CDR3 here is CASSPPNEPQHF. In nucleotides, the CDR3 is TGTGCCAGCAGCCCCCCCAATGAGCCCCAGCATTTT. The rearrangement uses TRBV28 and TRBJ1-5; D remains unclear. The CDR3 spans 12 residues. CDR1 and CDR2 (germline): MDHEN, SYDVKM. The full variable domain, completed using reference TRBV28 and TRBJ1-5, is DVKVTQSSRYLVKRTGEKVFLECVQDMDHENMFWYRQDPGLGLRLIYFSYDVKMKEKGDIPEGYSVSREKKERFSLILESASTNQTSMYLCASSPPNEPQHFGDGTRLSIL.

The chain has TRBV7-6 and TRBJ1-6, with no clear D. The CDR3 is 15 amino acids. Germline V lookup: CDR1 SGHVS, CDR2 FNYEAQ. V was pared by 3 bases and J by 2 bases, with 8 bases between. The CDR3 protein is CASSFEAPYNSPLHF. CDR3 bases: TGTGCCAGCAGCTTCGAAGCTCCCTATAATTCACCCCTCCACTTT. The full variable domain, rest sourced from reference TRBV7-6 and TRBJ1-6, is GAGVSQSPRYKVTKRGQDVALRCDPISGHVSLYWYRQALGQGPEFLTYFNYEAQQDKSGLPNDRFSAERPEGSISTLTIQRTEQRDSAMYRCASSFEAPYNSPLHFGNGTRLTVT.

The rearrangement joins TRBV2 to TRBJ1-3; D is undetermined. The ends were cut back, 1 base at V and 3 bases at J, with 4 bases in the middle. The germline gives CDR1 SNHLY, CDR2 FYNNEI. This CDR3 comprises 13 residues. CDR3 bases: TGTGCCAGCAGTGAAGTAATTGGAAACACCATATATTTT. It codes for CASSEVIGNTIYF.

This chain connects TRBV30 to TRBJ2-1; 8 bases line up with TRBD1. Looked up from germline, CDR1 is GTSNPN and CDR2 is SVGIG (reference sequence). This CDR3 comprises 17 residues. The V gene end was trimmed by 3 bases and the J gene end by 0 bases; junction bases not matched to a gene: 10. The CDR3 reads CAWRGAGGKGSYNEQFF. For the CDR3, the DNA is TGTGCCTGGAGGGGTGCAGGGGGCAAGGGCTCCTACAATGAGCAGTTCTTC.

This chain connects TRBV11-2 to TRBJ1-4; D gene ambiguous. Germline-derived CDR1 and CDR2 are SGHAT and FQNNGV. The V end lost 5 bases, the J end lost 7 bases, and 17 bases lay between the germline ends. CDR3 size: 15 residues. The CDR3 protein is CASSTDRTRGEKLFF. The CDR3 nucleotides are TGTGCCAGCAGCACAGACCGGACCCGGGGTGAAAAACTGTTTTTT.

For this clone: Distinct nucleotide sequences in the sample also encode this CDR3. The chain carries TRBV11-2 and TRBJ1-3; D call uncertain. There are 12 residues in the CDR3. CDR1 SGHAT and CDR2 FQNNGV come from the germline V gene. V lost 3 bases to trimming and J lost 4 bases, with 4 bases between them. The CDR3 reads CASSFGGNTIYF. CDR3 in DNA: TGTGCCAGCAGCTTTGGCGGAAACACCATATATTTT.

V and J are TRBV10-3 and TRBJ2-5, with no clear D. V lost 5 bases to trimming and J lost 7 bases, with 20 bases between them. The CDR3 length is 15 residues. From germline, CDR1 is ENHRY and CDR2 SYGVKD. CDR3 nucleotide sequence: TGTGCCATCAGTCCCTCCCTAGGAACATCCGGGACCCAGTACTTC. Amino acid sequence: CAISPSLGTSGTQYF.

The chain uses TRBV6-5 and TRBJ1-2, with 7 positions matching TRBD1. Looked up from germline, CDR1 is MNHEY and CDR2 is SVGAGI. The CDR3 covers 13 residues. Unmatched junction bases numbered 4, after V lost 5 bases and J lost 4 bases. For the CDR3, the DNA is TGTGCCAGCAGTACAGGGGCGTTCTATGGCTACACCTTC. Residues: CASSTGAFYGYTF.

This chain joins TRBV19 and TRBJ1-2; 8 bases line up with TRBD1. CDR1 is LNHDA, CDR2 SQIVND, per germline (reference sequence). V shed 3 bases and J 1 base; nucleotides not matched to a gene: 7. The CDR3 totals 16 residues. The CDR3 sequence: CASSIMGTGHNYGYTF. The CDR3 bases are TGTGCCAGTAGTATTATGGGGACAGGTCATAACTATGGCTACACCTTC.

The chain uses TRBV10-3 and TRBJ2-1, with TRBD2 matching 10 bases. The germline V gene has CDR1 ENHRY and CDR2 SYGVKD. Unmatched junction bases numbered 6, after V lost 4 bases and J lost 9 bases. This CDR3 has 14 residues. CDR3 in amino acids: CAISASGSEGEQFF. In nucleotides, the CDR3 is TGTGCCATCAGTGCTAGCGGGAGTGAAGGTGAGCAGTTCTTC.

The rearrangement uses TRBV4-2 and TRBJ2-3; 8 nucleotides match TRBD2. Germline V gene data show CDR1 as LGHNA and CDR2 as YNFKEQ. The CDR3 is 17 residues long. Trimming removed 0 bases from V and 6 bases from J; junction bases left unmatched: 11. Here the CDR3 DNA reads TGTGCCAGCAGCCAAGATTCATCTGCGGGGGGTACCGATACGCAGTATTTT. This translates into CASSQDSSAGGTDTQYF.

The J gene is TRBJ1-2, the V gene TRBV30; no firm D call. Trimming removed 7 bases at V and 7 bases at J, with 16 bases between. This CDR3 is 12 amino acids long. Germline V gene lookup returns CDR1 GTSNPN and CDR2 SVGIG (reference sequence). The CDR3 bases are TGTGCCTTCCAGATTTGGGGAGGTGGCTACACCTTC. Translation gives CAFQIWGGGYTF. The complete variable domain, with remaining parts taken from reference TRBV30 and TRBJ1-2, reads SQTIHQWPATLVQPVGSPLSLECTVEGTSNPNLYWYRQAAGRGLQLLFYSVGIGQISSEVPQNLSASRPQDRQFILSSKKLLLSDSGFYLCAFQIWGGGYTFGSGTRLTVV.

V usage is TRBV5-1 and J usage is TRBJ2-1; no clear D. The CDR3 runs to 11 residues. Germline V gene data show CDR1 as SGHRS and CDR2 as YFSETQ. Trimming pared 3 bases from V and 8 bases from J, leaving 6 bases between. The CDR3 reads CASSYEDEQFF. In DNA form, the CDR3 reads TGCGCCAGCAGCTACGAGGATGAGCAGTTCTTC.

In this sample, this clone turned up a few times. The chain links TRBV27 to TRBJ2-1; D is perhaps TRBD2 (6 bases). Trimming removed 6 bases from V and 0 bases from J, with 12 bases in between. The CDR3 runs to 15 residues. The germline V gene has CDR1 MNHEY and CDR2 SMNVEV (reference sequence). The chain's CDR3 is CASRTAGSSYNEQFF. In DNA, the CDR3 is TGTGCCAGCAGGACCGCCGGGAGCTCCTACAATGAGCAGTTCTTC.

This clone came up once. The chain carries TRBV3-1 (or the pseudogene TRBV3-2) and TRBJ2-7; 8 bases are a match to TRBD2. CDR1 and CDR2 from the germline V gene are LGHDT and YNNKEL (reference sequence). The CDR3 spans 15 residues. J was trimmed by 3 bases and V by 4 bases; bases with no gene match: 8. CDR3 region: CASSPRGGRGYEQYF. The DNA for the CDR3 is TGTGCCAGCAGCCCACGGGGGGGCAGGGGCTACGAGCAGTACTTC.

The chain employs TRBV6-5 and TRBJ2-3, with 13 bases that match TRBD2. V trimming: 6 bases; J trimming: 8 bases; junction bases outside the gene matches: 8. This CDR3 has 15 amino acids. The germline V gene has CDR1 MNHEY and CDR2 SVGAGI. CDR3 loop: CASSLTSGGAGTQYF. Written as DNA, the CDR3 is TGTGCCAGCAGCCTAACTAGCGGGGGGGCCGGTACGCAGTATTTT.

The V and J genes are TRBV27 and TRBJ2-1; the D gene is possibly TRBD1 (5 bases). V lost 5 bases, J lost 4 bases, and 12 bases lay in between. Per the germline V gene, CDR1 is MNHEY and CDR2 is SMNVEV (reference sequence). The CDR3 sequence is 14 residues long. Here the CDR3 DNA reads TGTGCCAGCAGTGACCAGGGCTTATACAATGAGCAGTTCTTC. The encoded protein is CASSDQGLYNEQFF.

The gene calls are TRBV6-1 and TRBJ1-5; D perhaps matches TRBD1 (6 bases). Trimming shortened V by 2 bases and J by 4 bases, and 18 bases separated the two germline ends. CDR1 and CDR2 from the germline V gene are MNHNS and SASEGT. CDR3 length: 17 amino acids. The CDR3 bases are TGTGCCAGCAGTGAACAGGCGGGGGGCATTGGGAATCAGCCCCAGCATTTT. Encoded protein: CASSEQAGGIGNQPQHF.